The clone carrying this T cell receptor beta chain has a handful of counts. The antigen is undetermined. The data stem from a study of T-cell reconstitution after alpha-beta-depleted transplantation in children. The CDR3 sequence is 13 residues long. Trimming removed 5 bases at V and 1 base at J, with 8 bases between. Germline-derived CDR1 and CDR2 are WSHSY and SAAADI. General study findings and limits: Alpha-beta T cells about two months after transplant reportedly derived from several hundred expanded graft clones.

Unique molecular identifiers featured in how the TCRbeta library was prepared. Each CDR3 protein is one row after TCRdb ran MiXCR on the PCR reads. This sample carries about 420,000 distinct CDR3 sequences, 15% to 20% of them seen once, and the ten largest clones take approximately 28%. The chain couples TRBV10-2 to TRBJ2-5; no firm D call. This receptor was obtained from a boy under two years old who had a stem cell transplant for Wiskott-Aldrich syndrome, so the T cells may come from the graft donor. Sequencing used PBMCs, mostly from graft donor cells, obtained 360 days after TCRalphabeta/CD19-depleted stem cell transplant. The CDR3 spells CASSSDAQETQYF. As DNA, the CDR3 is TGCGCCAGCAGTTCCGACGCCCAAGAGACCCAGTACTTC.